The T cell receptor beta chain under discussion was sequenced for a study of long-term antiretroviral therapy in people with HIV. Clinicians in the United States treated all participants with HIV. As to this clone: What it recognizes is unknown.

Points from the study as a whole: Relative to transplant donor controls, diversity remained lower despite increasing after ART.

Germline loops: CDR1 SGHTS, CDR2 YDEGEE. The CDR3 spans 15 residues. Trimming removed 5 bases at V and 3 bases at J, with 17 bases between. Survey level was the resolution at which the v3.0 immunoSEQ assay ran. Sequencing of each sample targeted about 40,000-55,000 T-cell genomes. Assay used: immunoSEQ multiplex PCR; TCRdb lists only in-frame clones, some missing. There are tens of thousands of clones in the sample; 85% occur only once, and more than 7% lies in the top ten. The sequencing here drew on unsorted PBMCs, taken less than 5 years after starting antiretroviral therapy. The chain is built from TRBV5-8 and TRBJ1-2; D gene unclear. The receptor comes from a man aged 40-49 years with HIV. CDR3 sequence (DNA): TGTGCCAGCAGTCGCGAGGGCGGTTACTACTATGGCTACACCTTC. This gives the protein CASSREGGYYYGYTF.